This T cell receptor (beta chain) was sequenced during a study of OX40 agonist ivuxolimab in advanced cancers. Study-level background: A mean age of roughly 60 years, range 23 to 79, was recorded, and approximately 85% were male.

The V segment lost 5 bases and the J segment 4 bases; nucleotides outside the gene matches: 10. Germline V gene lookup returns CDR1 GTSNPN and CDR2 SVGIG (reference sequence). The CDR3 extends over 14 amino acids. To note about this clone: Its antigen remains unknown.

Assay: immunoSEQ multiplex PCR; the TCRdb copy retains only in-frame clones and omits some. The sample holds some 30,000 clones; nearly 95% are singletons and the top ten take roughly 9.4%. Study-wide findings and caveats: Relative to CD4+ cells, CD8+ T cells on average had more expanded clones.

Here the sequenced sample was CD4+ or CD8+ T cells sorted from blood, taken in a trial of the OX40 agonist ivuxolimab. This TCR derives from an adult with an advanced solid tumor such as melanoma, head and neck, liver or kidney cancer. The V call is TRBV30, the J call TRBJ1-1; the match to TRBD1 covers 7 bases. In nucleotides, the CDR3 is TGTGCCTGGCTCCCGGACAGGATGGGCACTGAAGCTTTCTTT. This translates into CAWLPDRMGTEAFF.